This record covers a single T cell receptor beta chain. As processed by the authors: From reference gene primer amplification, estimates of nucleated cell counts were derived. Clones were read by immunoSEQ multiplex PCR, and TCRdb kept only the in-frame ones, dropping some. The DNA was the basis for D and trimming; V, J and clone size are from that table. The sample contains 100,000 to 150,000 clones, about 91% of which appear only once. This sample is drawn from a study of blood T cell repertoires in COVID-19. As for the study in general: COVID-19 samples, acute and convalescent, were from the United States, Italy and Spain. The analysed material was cDNA or gDNA that came from T cells, B-cell-depleted T cells, or PBMCs.

CDR3 length: 15 amino acids. Germline V gene data show CDR1 as KGHSH and CDR2 as LQKENI. The V end was cut by 6 bases, the J end by 4 bases, with 18 bases between. This TCR was recovered from a man aged 50 to 60 with acute or convalescent COVID-19. The rearrangement uses TRBV18 and TRBJ1-2, with D possibly TRBD1 on 5 matching bases. Sequenced: peripheral blood. CDR3: CASSSQEGAGYGYTF. The CDR3, as DNA: TGTGCCAGCTCTTCCCAAGAAGGGGCTGGCTATGGCTACACCTTC.